Described below is a single T cell receptor beta chain sequence and its context. Its target is unknown. This sample was taken from a study of response to subunit inactivated influenza vaccine. Study results and caveats: Only a handful of new T cells, the authors suggested, are recruited with each seasonal influenza vaccination.

TCRdb re-analysed the RT-PCR reads in MiXCR, keeping a single row per CDR3 protein. The sample shows around 200,000 distinct CDR3 sequences, nearly 9.5% of them seen only once. Germline loops: CDR1 ENHRY, CDR2 SYGVKD. V shed 7 bases, J shed 4 bases, and the junction held 5 bases outside the gene matches. The CDR3 runs to 13 residues. The sample here was non-naive T cells sorted from PBMCs, taken on the day of vaccination. The V and J genes are TRBV10-3 and TRBJ1-1; TRBD1 matches 8 bases. This clonotype was sampled from a man aged 45 to 65 who received an inactivated influenza vaccine. As DNA, the CDR3 is TGTGCCATCAAGACAGGGGCCACCACTGAAGCTTTCTTT. It codes for CAIKTGATTEAFF.